The T cell receptor beta chain under discussion was sequenced for a study of OX40 agonist ivuxolimab in advanced cancers. On the study more broadly: An anti-OX40 (CD134) antibody with agonistic activity, ivuxolimab, was administered to patients. The diagnoses of dose-escalation patients were hepatocellular carcinoma, melanoma, renal cell or head and neck cancer. Earlier anti-PD-1, anti-PD-L1 or anti-CTLA-4 therapy was permitted; around 40% had received some. General observations from the study: Those patients achieving a partial response at 0.1-3.0 mg/kg showed among the lowest clonal expansion.

Here immunoSEQ multiplex PCR was the method, and the copy in TCRdb shows in-frame clones only, minus some. The sample carries around 56,000 clones, approximately 80% recorded once. With regard to this clone: Its antigen is not identified.

Between the trimmed V and J ends, which lost 5 bases and 0 bases, there was a span of 4 bases. The germline V gene encodes CDR1 MGHRA and CDR2 YSYEKL. The CDR3 runs to 13 residues. The genes are TRBV4-1 and TRBJ2-2; no clear D. This material consisted of CD4+ or CD8+ T cells sorted from blood, taken in a trial of the OX40 agonist ivuxolimab. This receptor was taken from an adult with an advanced solid tumor such as melanoma, head and neck, liver or kidney cancer. The CDR3 loop is CASSNSNTGELFF. CDR3 sequence (DNA): TGCGCCAGCAGCAACTCGAACACCGGGGAGCTGTTTTTT.